This TCR beta chain comes out of a study of CXCR3-negative and CXCR3-positive naive CD8 T cells. As for the study in general: Each library gave roughly 1.4 +/- 0.3 million of roughly 140 million TRB reads.

Study-level results: The TRBV-TRBJ usage of naive CXCR3-negative and CXCR3-positive cells was similar, but that of memory cells differed. Both naive subsets had comparably high diversity; memory CD8+ cells much lower. Hydrophobicity was higher for TRB CDR3s found in CXCR3-positive naive cells than in CXCR3-negative naive cells.

UMI labels and 5' RACE were used to prepare the TRB cDNA libraries. From its re-call of the 5' RACE reads, TCRdb lists each CDR3 protein once, without DNA. The sample's table shows around 140,000 distinct CDR3 sequences. A note on this clonotype: Its antigen is undetermined.

Per the germline V gene, CDR1 is SGHDT and CDR2 is YYEEEE. This CDR3 has 19 amino acids. Within the CD8+ T cell compartment, naive cells were CD45RO-CCR7+CD27+CD95-. The source of this sequence is a human donor in good health. Some clones in this sample may be carry-over from other donors' samples. Sequenced: naive CXCR3+ CD8+ T cells from blood. Noted subset: CD45RO-CCR7+CD27+CD95- naive CD8+ T cells expressing CXCR3 (TNR3+). This rearrangement joins TRBV5-6 to TRBJ2-3; TCRdb's D gene call, TRBD1, goes unchecked for lack of DNA. CDR3: CASSLAPLGTVSGTDTQYF.